Below, 11 T cell receptor beta chains from the same sample are listed, as sequenced in a study of CD8 T cells in Susac syndrome. It was with random hexamers that roughly 0.45 to 1 ug RNA was reverse transcribed. Via MiXCR, TCRdb re-called the immunoSEQ multiplex PCR reads, giving one row per CDR3 protein. The sample lists around 70,000 distinct CDR3 sequences, approximately 96% occurring once. The sequencing sample was made of CD8+ T cells from PBMCs. All receptors derive from a human donor with multiple sclerosis.

The chain is built from TRBV24-1 and TRBJ2-1; D ambiguous. Germline lookup yields CDR1 KGHDR and CDR2 SFDVKD. The CDR3 spans 11 residues. Trimming cost V 9 bases and J 6 bases, with 8 bases left between them. CDR3 loop: CATRTVNEQFF. CDR3 nucleotide sequence: TGTGCCACCCGGACGGTCAATGAGCAGTTCTTC.

V gene TRBV2 combines with J gene TRBJ2-3; D gene ambiguous. Trimming removed 0 bases at V and 5 bases at J, with 15 bases between. Per the germline V gene, CDR1 is SNHLY and CDR2 is FYNNEI. The CDR3 is 16 residues long. CDR3 DNA: TGTGCCAGCAGTGAAGCAACGACCCAGAGTGTAGATACGCAGTATTTT. Protein sequence: CASSEATTQSVDTQYF. The whole variable domain, filled in from reference TRBV2 and TRBJ2-3, reads EPEVTQTPSHQVTQMGQEVILRCVPISNHLYFYWYRQILGQKVEFLVSFYNNEISEKSEIFDDQFSVERPDGSNFTLKIRSTKLEDSAMYFCASSEATTQSVDTQYFGPGTRLTVL.

This chain joins TRBV27 and TRBJ2-5; 11 bases match TRBD2. The length of the CDR3 is 15 residues. Trimming took 3 bases from V and 5 from J; bases not matched to a gene: 5. Germline CDR1 reads MNHEY; CDR2 reads SMNVEV (reference sequence). The CDR3 DNA is TGTGCCAGCAGTTTTGTAGCGGGGGGGCGGGAGACCCAGTACTTC. Residues: CASSFVAGGRETQYF.

This rearrangement joins TRBV10-3 to TRBJ2-7; tentatively, D is TRBD1 (5 bases). The CDR3 has 13 amino acids. Germline V lookup: CDR1 ENHRY, CDR2 SYGVKD. Deletions cut 11 bases from V and 2 bases from J, with 16 bases between. The CDR3 is CALPQGLPYEQYF. The CDR3 nucleotides read TGTGCCCTACCGCAGGGCTTACCCTACGAGCAGTACTTC.

This clonotype showed up just a few times. The CDR3 DNA reads as TGTGCCAGCAGCTTAGGGACTAGCGGCACAGATACGCAGTATTTT. Translated: CASSLGTSGTDTQYF. This chain links TRBV7-8 with TRBJ2-3; TRBD2 agrees at 9 bases. The germline V gene has CDR1 SGHVS and CDR2 FQNEAQ. The CDR3 contains 15 residues. With V trimmed by 1 base and J by 1 base, 0 bases remained unmatched.

The count of this clonotype is one. The J gene is TRBJ1-2, the V gene TRBV27; D might be TRBD1 (6 bases). The CDR3 sequence is 13 residues long. V was pared by 4 bases and J by 4 bases, with 10 bases between. From germline, CDR1 is MNHEY and CDR2 SMNVEV (reference sequence). CDR3 protein: CASSSGGGYGYTF. The CDR3 nucleotides are TGTGCCAGCAGTTCGGGGGGCGGCTATGGCTACACCTTC.

This clonotype came up once. V usage is TRBV27 and J usage is TRBJ1-2; D not certain. V lost 3 bases, J lost 2 bases, and 10 bases lay in between. The V gene's germline CDR1 is MNHEY and CDR2 SMNVEV (reference sequence). The CDR3 spans 14 residues. In DNA, the CDR3 is TGTGCCAGCAGTTTGTCCCGGGCGAACTATGGCTACACCTTC. It specifies CASSLSRANYGYTF.

V usage is TRBV9 and J usage is TRBJ2-7; D may be TRBD1 or TRBD2 (5 bases each). V was cut by 1 base and J by 5 bases, with 13 bases left in between. Germline lookup yields CDR1 SGDLS and CDR2 YYNGEE. The CDR3 extends over 14 amino acids. The DNA for the CDR3 is TGTGCCAGCAGCGTATTAGGGACGACGGACGAGCAGTACTTC. Translation gives CASSVLGTTDEQYF.

The rearrangement links TRBV28 to TRBJ2-1, with D tentatively TRBD2 (6 bases). The CDR3 totals 15 residues. V was shortened by 6 bases and J by 5 bases, with 17 bases between the two germline ends. Germline V CDR1 and CDR2: MDHEN, SYDVKM. CDR3 loop: CASSPGGGVNNEQFF. CDR3 bases: TGTGCCAGCAGCCCCGGTGGCGGGGTGAACAATGAGCAGTTCTTC.

The chain employs TRBV12-3 or TRBV12-4 and TRBJ2-3; 7 nucleotides align to TRBD2. The CDR3 is 14 amino acids. Trimming cost V 7 bases and J 4 bases; bases outside gene matches: 8. The CDR3 here is CASTYAGEPDTQYF. In DNA, the CDR3 is TGTGCCAGCACCTATGCGGGGGAGCCAGATACGCAGTATTTT.

The rearrangement joins TRBV3-1 to TRBJ2-5, with TRBD2 matching 14 bases. The CDR3 is 17 amino acids. Trimming took 3 bases from V and 9 from J; bases not matched to a gene: 12. The germline V gene has CDR1 LGHDT and CDR2 YNNKEL (reference sequence). CDR3 nucleotides: TGTGCCAGCAGCCACCCTCAGACTAGCGGGGGGGGGCGGGCCCAGTACTTC. As protein: CASSHPQTSGGGRAQYF.